Listed here are 8 T cell receptor beta chains from one sample, sequenced in a study. TCRdb reprocessed the 5' RACE reads via MiXCR and lists one record per CDR3 protein. This sample has about 13,000 distinct CDR3 sequences, with about 22% found just once. Material: naive CD4+ T cells sorted from blood. Subset defined: naive CD4+ T cells, CD4+CD45RA+CD25-. The origin of the receptors is a female donor with breast cancer.

The table lists this clonotype with a few counts. The chain joins TRBV20-1 to TRBJ2-1; D may be TRBD2 (6 bases). Germline lookup yields CDR1 DFQATT and CDR2 SNEGSKA (reference sequence). The ends were cut back, 5 bases at V and 0 bases at J, with 11 bases in the middle. The CDR3 is 14 residues long. The CDR3 protein is CSAFPRGSYNEQFF. CDR3 in DNA: TGCAGTGCTTTCCCGCGGGGCTCCTACAATGAGCAGTTCTTC.

By share, this clonotype counts as medium-sized. The chain employs TRBV6-5 and TRBJ2-7; no clear D gene. The germline CDR1 and CDR2 sequences are MNHEY and SVGAGI. V gave up 6 bases and J gave up 4 bases, with 16 bases separating them. CDR3 size: 14 residues. CDR3 in amino acids: CASSQFRSNYEQYF. In DNA, the CDR3 is TGTGCCAGCAGCCAATTTAGAAGTAATTACGAGCAGTACTTC.

Worth noting for this clonotype: A read error is possible here, since a much larger clone lies one base away. This chain links TRBV12-3 or TRBV12-4 with TRBJ1-5; 7 positions agree with TRBD1. V shed 10 bases, J shed 0 bases, and the junction held 15 bases outside the gene matches. This CDR3 is 17 amino acids long. The CDR3: CANSRRGTAYSNQPQHF. DNA of the CDR3: TGTGCCAACAGCCGAAGGGGGACAGCTTATAGCAATCAGCCCCAGCATTTT.

This clonotype is medium-sized by share. J is TRBJ2-1 and V is TRBV29-1; the D gene is possibly TRBD1 (6 bases). Germline V gives CDR1 SQVTM, CDR2 ANQGSEA. V dropped 4 bases and J dropped 1 base, with 11 bases sitting between them. This CDR3 contains 14 residues. The DNA of the CDR3 is TGCAGCGTTGCACCCAGGGGTTCCTACAATGAGCAGTTCTTC. It encodes CSVAPRGSYNEQFF.

This clonotype was recorded a few times. A much larger clone lies a single base off, so this may be a read error. CDR3 in DNA: TGTGCCAGCAGCTTACAGCGATATCAGCCCCAGCATTTT. Amino acids: CASSLQRYQPQHF. The chain carries TRBV11-2 and TRBJ1-5; D not certain. V was clipped by 2 bases and J by 5 bases, with 7 bases between them. This CDR3 is 13 amino acids long. Germline CDR1 is SGHAT and CDR2 is FQNNGV.

V and J are TRBV18 and TRBJ1-5; weak D call: TRBD1 (6 bases). Germline assignment: CDR1 KGHSH and CDR2 LQKENI. V lost 0 bases and J lost 7, with 16 bases in between. This CDR3 has 16 residues. The CDR3 nucleotides read TGTGCCAGCTCACCACCAGGACAGCCTTTATTCCAGCCCCAGCATTTT. Its translation: CASSPPGQPLFQPQHF. The full variable domain, rest sourced from reference TRBV18 and TRBJ1-5, is NAGVMQNPRHLVRRRGQEARLRCSPMKGHSHVYWYRQLPEEGLKFMVYLQKENIIDESGMPKERFSAEFPKEGPSILRIQQVVRGDSAAYFCASSPPGQPLFQPQHFGDGTRLSIL.

Sample share makes this clonotype medium-sized. The chain recombines TRBV15 with TRBJ1-5; D remains unclear. CDR1 is LNHNV and CDR2 is YYDKDF in the germline V gene (reference sequence). V was pared by 0 bases and J by 6 bases, with 9 bases between. The CDR3 runs to 14 residues. CDR3 in DNA: TGTGCCACCAGCAGAGATTCGGGATCTCAGCCCCAGCATTTT. It yields the protein CATSRDSGSQPQHF. The complete variable domain, with remaining parts taken from reference TRBV15 and TRBJ1-5, reads DAMVIQNPRYQVTQFGKPVTLSCSQTLNHNVMYWYQQKSSQAPKLLFHYYDKDFNNEADTPDNFQSRRPNTSFCFLDIRSPGLGDTAMYLCATSRDSGSQPQHFGDGTRLSIL.

For this clonotype: This may be a read error: a much more frequent sequence differs by one nucleotide. The final CDR3 position lacks the conserved phenylalanine or tryptophan, pointing to a likely read error. The chain has TRBV10-2 and TRBJ2-2; D call uncertain. The germline V gene has CDR1 WSHSY and CDR2 SAAADI. Trimming pared 7 bases from V and 2 bases from J, leaving 14 bases between. The length of the CDR3 is 15 residues. CDR3 loop: CASTAPGGNTGELFS. The CDR3 bases are TGCGCCAGCACTGCTCCGGGCGGTAACACCGGGGAGCTGTTTTCT.